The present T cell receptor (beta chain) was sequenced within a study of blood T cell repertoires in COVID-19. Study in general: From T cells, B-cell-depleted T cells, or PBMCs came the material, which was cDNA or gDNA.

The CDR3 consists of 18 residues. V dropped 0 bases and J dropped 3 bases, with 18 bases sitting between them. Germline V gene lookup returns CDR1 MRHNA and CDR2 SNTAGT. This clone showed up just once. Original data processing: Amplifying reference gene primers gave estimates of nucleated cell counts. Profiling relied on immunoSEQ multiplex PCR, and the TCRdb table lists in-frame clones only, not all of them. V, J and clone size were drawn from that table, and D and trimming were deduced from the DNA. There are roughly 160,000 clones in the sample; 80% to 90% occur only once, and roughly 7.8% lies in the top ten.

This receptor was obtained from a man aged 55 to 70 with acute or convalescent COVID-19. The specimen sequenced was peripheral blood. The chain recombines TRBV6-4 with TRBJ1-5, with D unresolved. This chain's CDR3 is CASSDSRRQLIPNQPQHF. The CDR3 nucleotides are TGTGCCAGCAGTGACTCTCGGCGGCAGTTGATCCCCAATCAGCCCCAGCATTTT.